Included here is one T cell receptor (beta chain) sequence, with context. Germline CDR1 is SGHNT and CDR2 is YENEEA. The CDR3 is 16 amino acids. Trimming cost V 8 bases and J 0 bases, with 17 bases left between them. This record belongs to a study of blood T cell repertoires in COVID-19. Sequencing used immunoSEQ multiplex PCR; TCRdb keeps in-frame clones, though not all of them. Of roughly 380,000 clones listed, more than 75% are singletons. Participants' own reports of clinical history determined their cohort assignment. Sequenced input: PBMCs or T cells enriched from blood (not recorded which). V gene TRBV11-3 combines with J gene TRBJ1-5; D remains unclear. The origin of this receptor is a woman under 40 who had recovered from COVID-19. This CDR3 reads CASPKYGIYSNQPQHF. CDR3 nucleotide sequence: TGTGCCAGCCCCAAATACGGGATCTATAGCAATCAGCCCCAGCATTTT. The full variable domain, with the rest looked up from reference TRBV11-3 and TRBJ1-5, is EAGVVQSPRYKIIEKKQPVAFWCNPISGHNTLYWYLQNLGQGPELLIRYENEEAVDDSQLPKDRFSAERLKGVDSTLKIQPAELGDSAVYLCASPKYGIYSNQPQHFGDGTRLSIL.